The present TCR beta chain was sequenced within a study of blood T cell repertoires in COVID-19. Per the germline V gene, CDR1 is SGDLS and CDR2 is YYNGEE. This CDR3 has 15 residues. V lost 0 bases and J lost 0, with 7 bases in between. This clone is medium-sized (0.01 to 0.1%) within its sample. The sample contains more than one DNA sequence encoding this CDR3. The data were produced by immunoSEQ multiplex PCR, yet TCRdb's version contains in-frame clones alone and is incomplete. Of under 150,000 clones listed, 70% to 90% were seen once; the top ten hold 3% to 3.5%. Sequenced material: peripheral blood. V usage is TRBV9 and J usage is TRBJ1-3; D is uncertain. This receptor was obtained from a middle-aged man with acute or convalescent COVID-19. CDR3 nucleotides: TGTGCCAGCAGCGTAGCTGGGAGCTCTGGAAACACCATATATTTT. Protein product: CASSVAGSSGNTIYF.